The 13 T cell receptor beta chains in this list originate from one sample, sequenced in a study of blood T cell repertoires in COVID-19. Only in-frame clones appear in the TCRdb table, and some are missing; sequencing was by immunoSEQ multiplex PCR. The sample has over 600,000 clones, 70% to 90% seen once. Sequenced material: peripheral blood. These receptor sequences come from a young woman with acute or convalescent COVID-19.

The chain recombines TRBV9 with TRBJ2-1; possible D gene TRBD1, 6 bases. Germline CDR1 SGDLS, CDR2 YYNGEE. The CDR3 consists of 17 residues. Trimming removed 1 base at V and 1 base at J, with 15 bases between. CDR3 nucleotide sequence: TGTGCCAGCAGCGTAACCACCGGGCAGGGGTCCTACAATGAGCAGTTCTTC. It yields the protein CASSVTTGQGSYNEQFF.

The genes are TRBV29-1 and TRBJ2-2; a possible D gene is TRBD2 (5 bases). Trimming removed 6 bases from V and 6 bases from J, with 14 bases in between. This CDR3 comprises 13 residues. In germline, CDR1 is SQVTM, CDR2 ANQGSEA. CDR3: CSVRTRVSGELFF. In DNA, the CDR3 is TGCAGCGTCCGCACTAGGGTATCCGGGGAGCTGTTTTTT.

This rearrangement joins TRBV7-6 to TRBJ1-5; D unresolved. CDR3 length: 19 amino acids. The V gene's germline CDR1 is SGHVS and CDR2 FNYEAQ. V gave up 5 bases and J gave up 6 bases, with 29 bases separating them. CDR3 bases: TGTGCCAGCAGCCCACGGCTCCCCCTTAGAGGGTCCGAAGCTCAGCCCCAGCATTTT. This translates into CASSPRLPLRGSEAQPQHF.

Here the CDR3 DNA reads TGTGCCAGCAGCACCGCCGGGGGTTGGGGAGACAATGAGCAGTTCTTC. This sequence encodes CASSTAGGWGDNEQFF. This chain joins TRBV7-2 and TRBJ2-1; D may be TRBD2 (6 bases). The length of the CDR3 is 16 residues. CDR1 and CDR2 (germline): SGHTA, FQGNSA. V was clipped by 5 bases and J by 5 bases, with 19 bases between them.

The V call is TRBV5-1, the J call TRBJ2-6; D possibly corresponds to TRBD2 (5 bases). The germline CDR1 and CDR2 sequences are SGHRS and YFSETQ. Trimming took off 4 bases at V and 1 base at J, with 21 bases between the two ends. The CDR3 contains 19 residues. In DNA form, the CDR3 reads TGCGCCAGCAGCCCGACGGTACGGGGATCTGGGTCTGGGGCCAACGTCCTGACTTTC. This sequence encodes CASSPTVRGSGSGANVLTF.

This rearrangement joins TRBV6-5 to TRBJ2-7, with a weak D call TRBD1 (5 bases). Germline-derived CDR1 and CDR2 are MNHEY and SVGAGI. Trimming took 11 bases from V and 12 from J, leaving 29 bases between them. The CDR3 is 14 residues long. The CDR3 sequence: CALRADPTDHTGYF. The DNA for the CDR3 is TGTGCCCTCAGGGCAGATCCTACGGACCATACAGGGTACTTC.

V is TRBV15 and J is TRBJ2-1; 9 nucleotides match TRBD1. CDR1 and CDR2 from the germline V gene are LNHNV and YYDKDF (reference sequence). The CDR3 length is 15 residues. V lost 7 bases, J lost 5 bases, and 9 bases stayed unmatched. CDR3 bases: TGTGCCACCAACCTAGTAGGACAGGGGAACAATGAGCAGTTCTTC. Its protein product is CATNLVGQGNNEQFF.

This chain uses TRBV12-3 or TRBV12-4 with TRBJ1-2, with TRBD1 matching 7 bases. V was pared by 5 bases and J by 8 bases, with 8 bases of the junction left unmatched. The CDR3 is made up of 13 amino acids. CDR3 coding DNA: TGTGCCAGCAGTCTAGACAGGGTGGAAGGCTACACCTTC. Translation: CASSLDRVEGYTF.

This chain uses TRBV30 with TRBJ2-7; TRBD1 might be the D (5 bases). This CDR3 region has 12 residues. The ends were cut back, 1 base at V and 4 bases at J, with 8 bases in the middle. Germline values: CDR1 GTSNPN, CDR2 SVGIG (reference sequence). The CDR3 loop is CAWSGQGYEQYF. In nucleotides, the CDR3 is TGTGCCTGGAGTGGTCAGGGATACGAGCAGTACTTC.

This CDR3 is CASSLGDGTGFTEQYF. CDR3 sequence (DNA): TGTGCCAGCAGCTTGGGGGACGGGACAGGATTTACGGAGCAGTACTTC. J is TRBJ2-7 and V is TRBV5-8; the match to TRBD1 covers 8 bases. This CDR3 is built from 16 residues. After removal of 0 bases from V and 7 bases from J, the junction contained 12 bases not matched to a gene. Germline CDR1 SGHTS, CDR2 YDEGEE.

The V gene is TRBV15, the J gene TRBJ2-3, with D possibly matching TRBD1 (6 bases). The CDR3 extends over 17 amino acids. Trimming cost V 3 bases and J 4 bases, with 20 bases left between them. CDR1 LNHNV and CDR2 YYDKDF come from the germline V gene (reference sequence). The CDR3 DNA reads TGTGCCACCAGCAGGCCACAGGGAAGGGCCCCCGCAGATACGCAGTATTTT. It codes for CATSRPQGRAPADTQYF.

This chain connects TRBV6-2 or TRBV6-3 to TRBJ1-6, with D possibly matching TRBD1 (5 bases). Trimming removed 0 bases at V and 5 bases at J, with 17 bases between. The CDR3 has 18 amino acids. The V gene's germline CDR1 is MNHEY and CDR2 SVGEGT. The CDR3 DNA reads TGTGCCAGCAGTTACTCGAGAGGTGGAGGGGAGAATAATTCACCCCTCCACTTT. It encodes CASSYSRGGGENNSPLHF.

This clone was seen just once. The V and J genes are TRBV18 and TRBJ2-5; D is unresolved. Per germline, CDR1 KGHSH and CDR2 LQKENI. V was clipped by 2 bases and J by 1 base, with 8 bases between them. This CDR3 has 14 amino acids. The CDR3 loop is CASSPSRAQETQYF. As DNA, the CDR3 is TGTGCCAGCTCACCAAGCCGTGCCCAAGAGACCCAGTACTTC.